This T cell receptor beta chain was recovered during a study of blood T cell repertoires in COVID-19. Study background: Material from acute and convalescent COVID-19 was sourced from the United States, Italy and Spain. PBMCs, B-cell-depleted T cells, or T cells were the source of the cDNA or gDNA that made up the material.

Produced via immunoSEQ multiplex PCR; TCRdb's table is partial and in-frame only. The data show around 100,000 clones, with around 88% seen just once and about 3.5% held by the top ten. The sample comprised peripheral blood. The TCR sequence derives from a human donor in a cohort sampled during active COVID-19.

This CDR3 reads CASSQKDGGSYEQYF. The CDR3 nucleotides are TGTGCCAGCAGCCAAAAGGACGGGGGCTCCTACGAGCAGTACTTC. V gene TRBV7-6 combines with J gene TRBJ2-7; D may be TRBD2 (6 bases). CDR3 length: 15 amino acids. Trimming removed 5 bases from V and 0 bases from J, with 14 bases in between. Germline V lookup: CDR1 SGHVS, CDR2 FNYEAQ.